This section outlines one T cell receptor (beta chain) sequence together with its context. Its target is not known. The junction does not match germline at one end; this may be a read error. The germline V gene encodes CDR1 LGHNA and CDR2 YSLEER. The CDR3 has 19 amino acids. The entry originates in a study of cytomegalovirus exposure and HLA in healthy donors. General study results and limits: Rarity characterized most TCR sequences, yet some public TCRs appeared in many donors. Later genetic work tied a missense DCLRE1C variant to beta-chain V and J trimming. Later work showed greater clonal expansion in HLA-associated TCR beta chains than in equally common others. Three CMV-associated chains proved CMV antigen-specific in vitro.

Researchers ran the PCR with 60 Vbeta and 13 Jbeta primers. TCRdb's copy holds only in-frame clones and misses some; the assay was immunoSEQ multiplex PCR. The table shows about 130,000 clones, with about three quarters occurring only once. The chain is built from TRBV4-3 and TRBJ1-1, with TRBD1 matching 9 bases. The TCR was taken from a woman aged 55-69 years in good health and CMV-seropositive. Input material: PBMCs. The CDR3 loop is CAGSHGWETGGRVNTEAFF. In nucleotides, the CDR3 is TGCGCCGGCAGCCACGGATGGGAGACAGGGGGAAGAGTGAACACTGAAGCTTTCTTT.